This TCR beta chain was sequenced for a study of T cell responses to AZD1222 COVID-19 vaccine (dated by TCRdb to the early 2020s). About the study as a whole: AZD1222 recipients with second doses at about 4 weeks or about 12 weeks were pooled, because spike-specific TCR depth and breadth did not differ between schedules. TCR sequencing was performed for 230 to 250 trial participants, of whom roughly 200 were given two doses of AZD1222 and around 25 were given two doses of MenACWY control vaccine. Trial participants were enrolled by age into subgroups of 18-55, 56-69 and 70-plus years, and about 150, 27 and 61 TCR-sequenced participants, respectively, were included in these subgroups.

The time point label of this sample denotes: baseline before first vaccination. Samples from vaccinated people were obtained from the UK trials COV001 and COV002, which included a single-blind randomized controlled phase 2/3 trial of AZD1222 (ChAdOx1 nCoV-19) in healthy adults. Trial participant PBMC samples were collected at day 0 and day 28 after the second dose for TCRbeta chain sequencing. Beyond this particular receptor, the publication reports: Conclusions about previously exposed vaccinees were limited because only six AZD1222 recipients were SARS-CoV-2 seropositive at baseline. In the small 56-69-year group, the increase in depth fell short of significance, most likely because of low power. Reportedly, almost half of the unique spike-specific TCRs recognized epitopes lying outside the regions that are mutated in the B.1.351 and B.1.1.7 variants. Spike-specific TCR breadth and depth rose significantly after two AZD1222 doses compared with day 0 and with MenACWY recipients. CD4 TCRs associated with the vaccine covered the entire spike protein, and the dominant responses were in regions 160-218 and 743-854. Because no day 14 peak-response samples were available, repertoires were characterized only after the peak T cell response. Participants were mostly white British, with more females than males. The authors suggested clonal diversity may have been underestimated.

Including the terminal cysteine and phenylalanine, the CDR3 comprises 15 residues. Only the CDR3 region is kept as DNA, spanning 45 bases read in frame from base 1. From the germline V gene, CDR1 is SGDLS and CDR2 is YYNGEE. Trimming at the junction amounts to 3 bases on V and 3 bases on J, and the germline ends lie 15 bases apart. The CDR3 regions of human TCRbeta chains were subjected to immunosequencing. In the source study's methods: Repertoire TCRs were matched against a reference library of SARS-CoV-2-specific TCRs generated with the MIRA antigen-specificity platform. Breadth was defined as the fraction of unique TCRs that were SARS-CoV-2-associated, and depth was defined as the fraction of total T cells that were SARS-CoV-2-associated. Using the MIRA data, each spike-specific TCR was mapped to the spike region that the TCR reacts to and placed in a CD4 or CD8 class. Log10-transformed breadth and depth values were compared by one-way ANOVA with Sidak's multiple comparisons tests. This immuneACCESS table, as held by TCRdb, lists in-frame sequences with V and J called but not all clones. Of the missing ones, under half trace to an unresolved V gene in checked studies; the others have no known cause. That table furnishes V, J and clone size, whereas the DNA furnished D and trimming. The sample yields roughly 190,000 clones; 80% to 95% were counted once. The ten largest clonotypes hold over 1% of the sample.

As to this clone: There is no known antigen for this receptor. Base quality data are lacking; no much larger clone is found one base away.

The receptor's source is an adult in good health. The material sequenced was peripheral blood, taken on day 0 of AZD1222 vaccination. The chain is assembled from TRBV9 and TRBJ2-5, and TRBD2 may be the D gene, going by 6 matching bases. The bases read TGTGCCAGCAGCGCTTACCGGGACTCCAAAGAGACCCAGTACTTC. Its translation reads: CASSAYRDSKETQYF.